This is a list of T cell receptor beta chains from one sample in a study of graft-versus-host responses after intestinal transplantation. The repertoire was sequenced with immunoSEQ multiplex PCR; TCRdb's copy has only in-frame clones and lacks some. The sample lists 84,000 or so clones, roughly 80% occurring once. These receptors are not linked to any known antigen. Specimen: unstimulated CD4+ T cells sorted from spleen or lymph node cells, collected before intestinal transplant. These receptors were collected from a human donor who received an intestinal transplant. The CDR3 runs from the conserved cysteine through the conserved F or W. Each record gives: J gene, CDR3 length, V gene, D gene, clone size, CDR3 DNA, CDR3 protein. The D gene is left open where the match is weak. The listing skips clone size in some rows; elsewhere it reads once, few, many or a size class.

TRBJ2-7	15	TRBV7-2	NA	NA	TGTGCCAGCAGCTTAGTGCCGGACACGGTACATGGGCAGTACTTC	CASSLVPDTVHGQYF
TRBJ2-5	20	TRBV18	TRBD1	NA	TGTGCCAGCTCACCCTTTTTAAGCCGGGACAGACCTCTGGGTCTTGAGACCCAGTACTTC	CASSPFLSRDRPLGLETQYF
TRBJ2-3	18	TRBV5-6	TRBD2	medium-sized	TGTGCCAGCAGCCGTCGTGGGACTAGCGGGAGGGCGACAGATACGCAGTATTTT	CASSRRGTSGRATDTQYF
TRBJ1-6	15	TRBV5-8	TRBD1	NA	TGTGCCAGCAGCCTGGGACAGGCTCGAGATTCACCCCTCCACTTT	CASSLGQARDSPLHF
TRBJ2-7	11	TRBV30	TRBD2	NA	TGTGCCTGGGGGTGGGGGGGCGAGCAGTACTTC	CAWGWGGEQYF
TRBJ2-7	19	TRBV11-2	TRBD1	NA	TGTGCCAGCAGCCCACTCGACAGGGGGCGAGGCGGAACCCCCTACGAGCAGTACTTC	CASSPLDRGRGGTPYEQYF
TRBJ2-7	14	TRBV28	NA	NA	TGTGCCAGCAGCCAGGGGGGAGTTGGCTACGAGCAGTACTTC	CASSQGGVGYEQYF
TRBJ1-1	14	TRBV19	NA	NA	TGTGCCAGTAGTCCAGGGTCGGCGTTCTCTGAAGCTTTCTTT	CASSPGSAFSEAFF
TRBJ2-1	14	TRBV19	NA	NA	TGTGCCAGTAGAGGGGGGGTTTCCTACAATGAGCAGTTCTTC	CASRGGVSYNEQFF
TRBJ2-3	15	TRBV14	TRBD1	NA	TGTGCCAGCAGCCCCCAGGGGGCAGGCACAGATACGCAGTATTTT	CASSPQGAGTDTQYF
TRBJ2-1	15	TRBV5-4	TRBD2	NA	TGTGCCAGCAGCTTGAGGCTAGCGGGACACAATGAGCAGTTCTTC	CASSLRLAGHNEQFF
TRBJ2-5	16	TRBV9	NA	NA	TGTGCCAGCAGCGTAGCCGCCTTAGCCGGCCAAGAGACCCAGTACTTC	CASSVAALAGQETQYF
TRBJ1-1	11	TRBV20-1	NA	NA	TGCAGTGCTTATGGAGGCACTGAAGCTTTCTTT	CSAYGGTEAFF
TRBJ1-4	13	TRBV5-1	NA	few	TGCGCCAGCAGCCGGGACGGGGGGGAAAAACTGTTTTTT	CASSRDGGEKLFF
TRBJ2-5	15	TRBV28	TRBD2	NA	TGTGCCAGCAGTCCCCAACTAGCGGGGGCTGAGACCCAGTACTTC	CASSPQLAGAETQYF
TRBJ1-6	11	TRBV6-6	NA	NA	TGTGCCAGCTTTGGAGGGTCACCCCTCCACTTT	CASFGGSPLHF
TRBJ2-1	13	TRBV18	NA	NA	TGTGCCAGCACCGCAGGGCCCTACAATGAGCAGTTCTTC	CASTAGPYNEQFF
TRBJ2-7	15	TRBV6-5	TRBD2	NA	TGTGCCAGCAGTCGCGACTGGACTAGCGAACACGAGCAGTACTTC	CASSRDWTSEHEQYF
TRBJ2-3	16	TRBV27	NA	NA	TGTGCCAGCAGTTTAGGCAGGGGCCGGGGCACAGATACGCAGTATTTT	CASSLGRGRGTDTQYF
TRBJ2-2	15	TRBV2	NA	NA	TGTGCCACTGTATACGGGGGGCCGAACACCGGGGAGCTGTTTTTT	CATVYGGPNTGELFF
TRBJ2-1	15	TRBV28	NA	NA	TGTGCCAGCAGCTCCTGGGCAGCTACATACAATGAGCAGTTCTTC	CASSSWAATYNEQFF
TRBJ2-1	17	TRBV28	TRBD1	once	TGTGCCAGCAGTCCCGCCCGCCGGGACAGGCCTCACAATGAGCAGTTCTTC	CASSPARRDRPHNEQFF
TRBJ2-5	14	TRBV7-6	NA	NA	TGTGCCAGCAGCTTTTCAGGGCCGCAGGAGACCCAGTACTTC	CASSFSGPQETQYF
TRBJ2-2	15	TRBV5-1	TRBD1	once	TGCGCCAGCAGCTTGGAGGGACAGGGAACCGGGGAGCTGTTTTTT	CASSLEGQGTGELFF
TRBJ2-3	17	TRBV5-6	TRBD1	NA	TGTGCCAGCAGCCCTTCGACAGGGGGCCGTTCTCTAGATACGCAGTATTTT	CASSPSTGGRSLDTQYF
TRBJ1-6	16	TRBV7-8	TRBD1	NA	TGTGCCAGCAGCCGGGACAGGCTGATCGGTGGTTCACCCCTCCACTTT	CASSRDRLIGGSPLHF
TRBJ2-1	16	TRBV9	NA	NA	TGTGCCAGCAGCGTAGAGGCAGGGGGGTCCTACAATGAGCAGTTCTTC	CASSVEAGGSYNEQFF